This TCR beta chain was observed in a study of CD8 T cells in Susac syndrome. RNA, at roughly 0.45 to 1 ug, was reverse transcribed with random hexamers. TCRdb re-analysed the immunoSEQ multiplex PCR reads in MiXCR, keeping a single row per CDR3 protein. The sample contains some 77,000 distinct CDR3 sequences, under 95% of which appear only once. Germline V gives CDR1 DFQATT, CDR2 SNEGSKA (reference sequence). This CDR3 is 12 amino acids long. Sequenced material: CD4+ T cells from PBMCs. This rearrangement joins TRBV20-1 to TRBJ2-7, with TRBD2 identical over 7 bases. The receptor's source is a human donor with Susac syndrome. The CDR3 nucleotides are TGCTCCTTAGGGGAGGGTAATTACGAGCAGTACTTC. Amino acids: CSLGEGNYEQYF.